This T cell receptor (beta chain) was sequenced during a study of regulatory T cells in long-lasting Graves disease. The study's findings and limits: Favored usage of TRBV28, TRBJ1-2 and TRBJ2-5 was recorded in persistent disease.

Trimming removed 2 bases from V and 6 bases from J; junction bases left unmatched: 4. Germline V gene data show CDR1 as SGHRS and CDR2 as YFSETQ. The CDR3 has 14 residues. Time point described: newly diagnosed GD, antithyroid drugs for less than 3 months. RNA extracted from PBMCs served as the sequencing template. In building TCR beta libraries, iRepertoire HTBI primers were used together with Arm-PCR of CDR3 regions. TCRdb independently ran MiXCR on the multiplex PCR reads; one entry per CDR3 protein. The table has some 410,000 distinct CDR3 sequences, around 17% seen once. Note on this clonotype: Its antigen is as yet unknown.

The sample was also linked to a second study, of T cells in Graves' hyperthyroidism and ophthalmopathy.

V is TRBV5-1 and J is TRBJ1-2; TRBD1 matches at 10 bases. This sequence was found in a woman aged 25 to 45 with Graves disease. Sample: peripheral blood mononuclear cells (PBMCs), taken at new diagnosis, from a patient treated with antithyroid drugs. DNA of the CDR3: TGCGCCAGCAGCTTAGGGACAGGGGCGGATGGCTACACCTTC. This sequence encodes CASSLGTGADGYTF.